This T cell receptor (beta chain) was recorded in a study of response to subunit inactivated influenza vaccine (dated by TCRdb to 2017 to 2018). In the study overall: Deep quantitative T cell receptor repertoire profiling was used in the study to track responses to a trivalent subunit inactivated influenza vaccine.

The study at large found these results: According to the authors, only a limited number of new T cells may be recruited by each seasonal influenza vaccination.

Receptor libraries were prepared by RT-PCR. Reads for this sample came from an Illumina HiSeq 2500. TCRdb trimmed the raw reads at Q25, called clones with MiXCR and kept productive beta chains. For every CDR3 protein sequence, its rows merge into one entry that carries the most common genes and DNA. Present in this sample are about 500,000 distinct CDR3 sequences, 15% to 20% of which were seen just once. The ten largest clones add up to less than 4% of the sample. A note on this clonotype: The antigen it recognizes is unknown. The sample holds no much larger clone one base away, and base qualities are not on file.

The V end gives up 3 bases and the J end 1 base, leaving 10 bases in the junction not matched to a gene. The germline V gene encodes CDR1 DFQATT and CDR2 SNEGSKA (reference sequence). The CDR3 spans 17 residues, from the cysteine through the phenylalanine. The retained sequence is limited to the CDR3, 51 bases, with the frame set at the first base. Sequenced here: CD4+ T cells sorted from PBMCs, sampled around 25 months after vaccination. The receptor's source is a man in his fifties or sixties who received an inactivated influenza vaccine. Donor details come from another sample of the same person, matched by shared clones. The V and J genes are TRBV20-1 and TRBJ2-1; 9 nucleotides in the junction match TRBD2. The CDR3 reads CSARRYSGRGSYNEQFF. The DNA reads TGCAGTGCTAGGCGGTATAGCGGGAGAGGATCCTACAATGAGCAGTTCTTC.